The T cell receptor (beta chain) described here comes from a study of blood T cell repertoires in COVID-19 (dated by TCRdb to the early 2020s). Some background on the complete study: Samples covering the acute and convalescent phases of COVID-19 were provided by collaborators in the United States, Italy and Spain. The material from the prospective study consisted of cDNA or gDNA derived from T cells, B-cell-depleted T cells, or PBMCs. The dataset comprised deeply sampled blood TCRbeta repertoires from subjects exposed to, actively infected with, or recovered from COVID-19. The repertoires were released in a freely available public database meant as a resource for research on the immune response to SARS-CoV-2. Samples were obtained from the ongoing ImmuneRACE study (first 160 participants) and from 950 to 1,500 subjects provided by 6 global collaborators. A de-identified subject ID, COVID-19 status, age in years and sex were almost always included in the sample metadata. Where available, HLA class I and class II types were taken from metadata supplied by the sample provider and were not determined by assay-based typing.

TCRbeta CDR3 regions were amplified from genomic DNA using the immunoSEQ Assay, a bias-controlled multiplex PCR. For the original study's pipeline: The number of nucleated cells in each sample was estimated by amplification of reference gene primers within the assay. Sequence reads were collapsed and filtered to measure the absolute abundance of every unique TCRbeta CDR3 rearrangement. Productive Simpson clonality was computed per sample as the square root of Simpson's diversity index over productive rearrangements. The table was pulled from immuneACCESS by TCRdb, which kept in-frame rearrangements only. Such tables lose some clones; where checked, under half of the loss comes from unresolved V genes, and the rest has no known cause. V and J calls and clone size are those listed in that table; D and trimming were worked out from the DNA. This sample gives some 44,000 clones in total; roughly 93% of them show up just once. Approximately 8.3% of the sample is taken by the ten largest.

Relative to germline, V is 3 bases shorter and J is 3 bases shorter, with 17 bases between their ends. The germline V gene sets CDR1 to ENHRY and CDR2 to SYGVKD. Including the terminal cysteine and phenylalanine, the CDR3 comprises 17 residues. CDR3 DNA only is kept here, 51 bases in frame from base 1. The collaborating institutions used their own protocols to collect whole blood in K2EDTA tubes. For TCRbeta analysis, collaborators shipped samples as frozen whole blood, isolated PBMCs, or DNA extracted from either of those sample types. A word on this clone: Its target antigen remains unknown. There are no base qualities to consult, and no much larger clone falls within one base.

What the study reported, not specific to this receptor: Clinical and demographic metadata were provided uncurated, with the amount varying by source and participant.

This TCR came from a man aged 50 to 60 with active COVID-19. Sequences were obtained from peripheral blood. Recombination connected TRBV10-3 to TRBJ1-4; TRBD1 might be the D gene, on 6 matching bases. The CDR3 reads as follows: CAISERGPGHANEKLFF. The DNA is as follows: TGTGCCATCAGTGAAAGGGGCCCGGGACACGCTAATGAAAAACTGTTTTTT.